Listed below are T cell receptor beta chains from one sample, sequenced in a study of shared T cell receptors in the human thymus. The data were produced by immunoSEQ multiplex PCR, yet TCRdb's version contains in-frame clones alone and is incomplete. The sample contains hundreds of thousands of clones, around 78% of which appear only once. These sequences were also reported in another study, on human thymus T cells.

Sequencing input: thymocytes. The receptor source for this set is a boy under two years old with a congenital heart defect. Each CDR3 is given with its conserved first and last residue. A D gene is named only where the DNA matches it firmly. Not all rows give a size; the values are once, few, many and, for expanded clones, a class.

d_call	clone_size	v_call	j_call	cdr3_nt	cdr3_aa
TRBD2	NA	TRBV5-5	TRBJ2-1	TGTGCCAGCAGCTTGGGCGCCTCCGGGACTACGCACTACAATGAGCAGTTCTTC	CASSLGASGTTHYNEQFF
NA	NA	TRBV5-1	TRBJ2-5	TGCGCCAGCAGCTTGGACAGGGTGGAGGAGACCCAGTACTTC	CASSLDRVEETQYF
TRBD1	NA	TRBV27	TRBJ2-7	TGTGCCAGCAGTTTATCAGGGGACAGGGATCACGAGCAGTACTTC	CASSLSGDRDHEQYF
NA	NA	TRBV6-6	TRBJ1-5	TGTGCCAGCAGTTACGTACAGGGTAAGAGGAATCAGCCCCAGCATTTT	CASSYVQGKRNQPQHF
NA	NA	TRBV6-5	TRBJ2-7	TGTGCCAGCAGGAATCCGGGACATCGCTCCTACGAGCAGTACTTC	CASRNPGHRSYEQYF
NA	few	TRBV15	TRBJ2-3	TGTGCCACCAGCAGAGAACCTCCAGGGAAGGACACAGATACGCAGTATTTT	CATSREPPGKDTDTQYF
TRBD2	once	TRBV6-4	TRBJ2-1	TGTGCCATTTCGGGACTAGCGGGAGAGGGAGTCGGGGAGCAGTTCTTC	CAISGLAGEGVGEQFF
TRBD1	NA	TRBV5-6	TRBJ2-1	TGTGCCAGCAGCCCCGGACAGGGGTACAATGAGCAGTTCTTC	CASSPGQGYNEQFF
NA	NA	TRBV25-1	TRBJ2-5	TGTGCCAGCAGTGAATCAGACACTCAGGAGACCCAGTACTTC	CASSESDTQETQYF
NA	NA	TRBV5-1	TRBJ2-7	TGCGCCACGGACGAGCAGTACTTC	CATDEQYF
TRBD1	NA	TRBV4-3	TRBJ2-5	TGCGCCAGCAGCCAAGACCCCCAGGGGGCGAGGGAGACCCAGTACTTC	CASSQDPQGARETQYF
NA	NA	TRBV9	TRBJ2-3	TGTGCCAGCAGCGTAGGGTACCGCGGGTTCACAGATACGCAGTATTTT	CASSVGYRGFTDTQYF
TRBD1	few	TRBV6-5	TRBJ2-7	TGTGCCAGCAGTTACCCGGGACAGGGGGGCGAGCAGTACTTC	CASSYPGQGGEQYF
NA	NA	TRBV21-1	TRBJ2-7	TGTGCCAGCAGCTCTAGGGGACTAGCGGTTACGGAGCAGTACTTC	CASSSRGLAVTEQYF
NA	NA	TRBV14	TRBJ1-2	TGTGCCAGCAGCCAAGTTGTGTTCGGGATAGGGACAACAGGGCTCAACTATGGCTACACCTTC	CASSQVVFGIGTTGLNYGYTF
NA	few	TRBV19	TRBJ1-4	TGTGCCAGTAGTATAGTTTGGACTGGCGAAAAACTGTTTTTT	CASSIVWTGEKLFF
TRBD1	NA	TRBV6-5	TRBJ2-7	TGTGCCAGCAGCCCCGGGACAGGGTTCTACGAGCAGTACTTC	CASSPGTGFYEQYF
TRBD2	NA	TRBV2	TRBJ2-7	TGTGCCAGCAGTGAGGCGGGAGGGCCCGGGGAGCAGTACTTC	CASSEAGGPGEQYF
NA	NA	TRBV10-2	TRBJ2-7	TGCGCCAGCAACGCAAACAGTGGAGGGATTGCCTACGAGCAGTACTTC	CASNANSGGIAYEQYF
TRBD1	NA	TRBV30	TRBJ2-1	TGTGCCTGGAACAGGGGGGCAGGGTGTGTCCATGAGCAGTTCTTC	CAWNRGAGCVHEQFF
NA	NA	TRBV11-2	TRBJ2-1	TGTGCCAGCAGCTTAGAAGTTAGCGTACACAATGAGCAGTTCTTC	CASSLEVSVHNEQFF
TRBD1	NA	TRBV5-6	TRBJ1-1	TGTGCCAGCAGCTTGGTCAGGGGGTCCTCCCCTTGCGCCTTT	CASSLVRGSSPCAF
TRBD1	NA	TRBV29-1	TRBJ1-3	TGCAGCGTTGTATTTTTGCAGGGGGGTATTGAAGGAAACACCATATATTTT	CSVVFLQGGIEGNTIYF
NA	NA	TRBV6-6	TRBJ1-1	TGTGCCAGCAGTTACTGCGACTCGGAGGACACTGAAGCTTTCTTT	CASSYCDSEDTEAFF
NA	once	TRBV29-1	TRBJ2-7	TGCAGCTCAAGTGTCTCTCCGGGGAACGAGCAGTACTTC	CSSSVSPGNEQYF
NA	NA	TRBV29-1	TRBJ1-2	TGCAGCGTTGTCGAAGGGGCTAACTATGGCTACACCTTC	CSVVEGANYGYTF
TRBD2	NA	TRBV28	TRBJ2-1	TGTGCCAGCAGCCCACCCGGACTAGCGGGAGTTTACAATGAGCAGTTCTTC	CASSPPGLAGVYNEQFF
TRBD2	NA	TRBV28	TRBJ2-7	TGTGCCAGCTCTCTACGGACTAGCGGTTCCTACGAGCAGTACTTC	CASSLRTSGSYEQYF
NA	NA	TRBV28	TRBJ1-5	TGTGCCAGCAGTTCTGGTTTGTCAGATCAGCCCCAGCATTTT	CASSSGLSDQPQHF
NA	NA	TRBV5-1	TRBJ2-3	TGCGCCAGCAGCCCCAGGCCAAGCACTAGCACAGATACGCAGTATTTT	CASSPRPSTSTDTQYF
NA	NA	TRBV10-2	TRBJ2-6	TGCGCCAGCAGCAACAGCCATCGGGCCAACGTCCTGACTTTC	CASSNSHRANVLTF
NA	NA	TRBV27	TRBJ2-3	TGTGCCAGCAGTTTAGCGAGTCCGACTAGCACAGATACGCAGTATTTT	CASSLASPTSTDTQYF
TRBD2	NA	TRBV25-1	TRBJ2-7	TGTGCCAGCGGCGCAGCGGGGACCTACGAGCAGTACTTC	CASGAAGTYEQYF
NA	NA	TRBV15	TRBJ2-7	TGTGCCACCAGCAACCCGGTGATAGCGGCCTCCTACGAGCAGTACTTC	CATSNPVIAASYEQYF
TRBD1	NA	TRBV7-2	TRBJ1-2	TGTGCCAGCAGCGCAAACCGGACAGGGGGCGAACTTCACTATGGCTACACCTTC	CASSANRTGGELHYGYTF
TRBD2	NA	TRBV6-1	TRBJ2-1	TGTGCCAGCACCCGAACTAGCGGGAGCCGGGATGAGCAGTTCTTC	CASTRTSGSRDEQFF
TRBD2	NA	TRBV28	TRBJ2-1	TGTGCCAGCAGTCCGCCTCCGGGAGGCCCCTACAATGAGCAGTTCTTC	CASSPPPGGPYNEQFF
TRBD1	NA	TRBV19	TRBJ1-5	TGTGCCAGTAGTATCCGGACAGGGAACCAGCCCCAGCATTTT	CASSIRTGNQPQHF
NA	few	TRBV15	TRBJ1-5	TGTGCCACCAGCAGAGATGACGGGGATAGCAATCAGCCCCAGCATTTT	CATSRDDGDSNQPQHF
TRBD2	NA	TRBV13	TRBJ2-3	TGTGCCAGCAGCTTAGACGGGACTAGCGGGAGGGCTGGAGGAGATACGCAGTATTTT	CASSLDGTSGRAGGDTQYF
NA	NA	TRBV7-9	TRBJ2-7	TGTGCCAGCACCCCGAAGTGGGGAGCGACCTACGAGCAGTACTTC	CASTPKWGATYEQYF
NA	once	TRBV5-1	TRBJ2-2	TGCGCCAGCAGCTTGGAGTGCGGGGGCGGCGGGGAGCTGTTTTTT	CASSLECGGGGELFF
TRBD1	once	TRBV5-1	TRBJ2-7	TGCGCCAGCAGCTTCGCAGGGGGTTCCTACGAGCAGTACTTC	CASSFAGGSYEQYF
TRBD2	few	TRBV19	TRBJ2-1	TGTGCCAGCCACGCGCTCAGCGGGAGATATGAGCAGTTCTTC	CASHALSGRYEQFF
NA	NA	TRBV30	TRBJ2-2	TGTGCCTGGAATCCCCTGCTTCGGAGCACCGGGGAGCTGTTTTTT	CAWNPLLRSTGELFF
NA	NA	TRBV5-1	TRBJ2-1	TGCGCCAGCAGCTTTTCGGAGGGGTCCTACAATGAGCAGTTCTTC	CASSFSEGSYNEQFF
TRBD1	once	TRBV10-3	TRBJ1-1	TGTGCCATCAGTGAGGGGACAGGGGTTCCTGAAGCTTTCTTT	CAISEGTGVPEAFF